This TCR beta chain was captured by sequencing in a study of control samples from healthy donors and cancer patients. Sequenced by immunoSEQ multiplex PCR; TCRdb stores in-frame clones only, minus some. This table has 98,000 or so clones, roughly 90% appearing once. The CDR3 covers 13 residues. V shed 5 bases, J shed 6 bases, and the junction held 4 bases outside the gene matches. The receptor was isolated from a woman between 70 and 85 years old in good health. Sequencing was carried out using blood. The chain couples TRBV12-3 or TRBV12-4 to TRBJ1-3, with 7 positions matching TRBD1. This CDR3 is CASSGGQKNTIYF. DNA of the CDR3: TGTGCCAGCAGTGGGGGACAGAAAAACACCATATATTTT.